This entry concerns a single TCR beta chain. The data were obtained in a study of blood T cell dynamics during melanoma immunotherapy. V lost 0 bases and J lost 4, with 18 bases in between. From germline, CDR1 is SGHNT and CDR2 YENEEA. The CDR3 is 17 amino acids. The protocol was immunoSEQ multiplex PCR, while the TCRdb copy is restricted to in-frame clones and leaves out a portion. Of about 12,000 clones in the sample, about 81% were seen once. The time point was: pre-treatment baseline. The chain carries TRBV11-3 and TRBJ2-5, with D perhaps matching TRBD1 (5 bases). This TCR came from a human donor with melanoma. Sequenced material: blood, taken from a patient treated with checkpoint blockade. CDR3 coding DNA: TGTGCCAGCAGCTTAGAAATCTGGGGCCAGGGTCCAGAGACCCAGTACTTC. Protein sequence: CASSLEIWGQGPETQYF.